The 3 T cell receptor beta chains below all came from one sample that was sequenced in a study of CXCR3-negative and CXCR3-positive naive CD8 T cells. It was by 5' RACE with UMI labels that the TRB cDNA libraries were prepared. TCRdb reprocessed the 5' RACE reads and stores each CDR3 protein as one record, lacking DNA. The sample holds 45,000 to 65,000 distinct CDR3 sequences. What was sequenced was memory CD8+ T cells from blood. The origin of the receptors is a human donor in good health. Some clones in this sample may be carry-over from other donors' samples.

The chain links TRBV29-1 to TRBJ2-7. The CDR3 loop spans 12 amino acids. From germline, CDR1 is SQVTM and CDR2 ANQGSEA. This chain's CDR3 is CSAEGDSYEQYF.

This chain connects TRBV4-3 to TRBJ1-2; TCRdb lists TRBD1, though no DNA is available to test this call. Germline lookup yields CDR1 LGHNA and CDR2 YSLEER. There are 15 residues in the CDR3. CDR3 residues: CASSSRTGTGKGYTF.

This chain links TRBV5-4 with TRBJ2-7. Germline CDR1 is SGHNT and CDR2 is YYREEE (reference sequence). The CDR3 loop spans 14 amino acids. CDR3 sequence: CASSLGPSSDEQYF.